The 24 T cell receptor beta chains below all came from one sample that was sequenced in a study of blood T cells in healthy people across ages. Combining a sample-barcoded 5' primer with a J-beta primer mix, a second PCR ran for 7 to 11 cycles. TCRdb redid the calling of the 5' RACE reads with MiXCR, one entry per CDR3 protein. The table has about 670,000 distinct CDR3 sequences, 40% to 65% seen once; the top ten hold roughly 13%. Source material: blood. The receptors originated from a woman aged 80 or over in good health.

This chain joins TRBV10-1 and TRBJ2-3, with 8 bases that match TRBD1. The J segment lost 1 base and the V segment lost 3 bases, leaving 9 bases of the junction unmatched. The germline gives CDR1 WNHNN, CDR2 SYGVQD (reference sequence). This CDR3 is built from 17 residues. The DNA of the CDR3 is TGCGCCAGCAGTGATACTTCACCGGGACAGGGCACAGATACGCAGTATTTT. Its translation: CASSDTSPGQGTDTQYF.

This clonotype appeared a few times. The V call is TRBV6-2 or TRBV6-3, the J call TRBJ2-1; D gene unclear. The CDR3 length is 13 residues. The germline gives CDR1 MNHEY, CDR2 SVGEGT. Trimming shortened V by 1 base and J by 6 bases, and 7 bases separated the two germline ends. In DNA, the CDR3 is TGTGCCAGCAGTTACTGGCAACTCAATGAGCAGTTCTTC. It specifies CASSYWQLNEQFF.

This rearrangement joins TRBV5-1 to TRBJ1-2, with 7 bases matching TRBD1. Unmatched junction bases numbered 8, after V lost 5 bases and J lost 7 bases. Germline V gene lookup returns CDR1 SGHRS and CDR2 YFSETQ. The CDR3 loop spans 13 amino acids. CDR3 DNA: TGCGCCAGCAGTTGTCGACAGGGATGTGGCTACACCTTC. Amino acids: CASSCRQGCGYTF.

For this clonotype: With a much larger clone just one base away, this may be a read error. The chain recombines TRBV20-1 with TRBJ2-3, with D possibly being TRBD1 (6 bases). Trimming removed 4 bases from V and 1 base from J, with 12 bases in between. The germline V gene encodes CDR1 DFQATT and CDR2 SNEGSKA (reference sequence). The CDR3 has 14 amino acids. The DNA of the CDR3 is TGCAGTGCTAACGGGGCAGGGGGCACAGATACGCAGTATTTT. It codes for CSANGAGGTDTQYF.

This chain connects TRBV12-3 or TRBV12-4 to TRBJ1-6; no definite D call. This CDR3 comprises 14 residues. Trimming removed 5 bases at V and 10 bases at J, with 15 bases between. The CDR3: CASSRLGNGSPLHF. DNA of the CDR3: TGTGCCAGCAGTCGCCTGGGGAATGGCTCACCCCTCCACTTT.

CDR3 sequence: CASSFAGPFSYEQYF. The DNA for the CDR3 is TGTGCCAGCAGCTTCGCAGGGCCATTTTCCTACGAGCAGTACTTC. The chain links TRBV5-6 to TRBJ2-7; a weak D match, TRBD1 (5 bases). From germline, CDR1 is SGHDT and CDR2 YYEEEE. CDR3 length: 15 amino acids. V was shortened by 2 bases and J by 1 base, with 13 bases between the two germline ends.

Remarks on this clonotype: A much larger clone lies a single base off, so this may be a read error. V is TRBV20-1 and J is TRBJ2-5; 8 nucleotides align to TRBD2. CDR3 length: 14 residues. CDR1 is DFQATT and CDR2 is SNEGSKA in the germline V gene (reference sequence). V gave up 4 bases and J gave up 11 bases; unmatched junction bases: 15. Written as DNA, the CDR3 is TGCAGTGCTACACCAGGACTAGCTCACAATGAGCAGTACTTC. It encodes CSATPGLAHNEQYF.

As regards this clonotype: This may stem from a read error, because a much larger clone lies one nucleotide away. V usage is TRBV9 and J usage is TRBJ1-2; 8 bases fit TRBD1. The V gene's germline CDR1 is SGDLS and CDR2 YYNGEE. The CDR3 has 14 amino acids. CDR3: CASSIATGGGGCTF. CDR3 nucleotide sequence: TGTGCCAGCAGCATCGCAACAGGGGGTGGTGGCTGCACCTTC.

This clonotype has just a few counts. The V and J genes are TRBV20-1 and TRBJ2-1, with 13 positions matching TRBD2. CDR3 length: 17 residues. CDR1 DFQATT and CDR2 SNEGSKA come from the germline V gene (reference sequence). V was clipped by 2 bases and J by 8 bases; unmatched bases: 12. The CDR3 region is CSARNPWTSGSTDEQFF. The CDR3 region has the DNA TGCAGTGCTAGAAACCCCTGGACTAGCGGGAGTACCGATGAGCAGTTCTTC.

Regarding this clonotype: This sequence may be a read error, since a much larger clone differs from it by one base. J is TRBJ2-1 and V is TRBV10-2; 9 bases match TRBD2. The CDR3 is 17 amino acids. CDR1 is WSHSY and CDR2 is SAAADI in the germline V gene. The chain's CDR3 is CASSDSALAGVYHEQFF. Written as DNA, the CDR3 is TGCGCCAGCAGTGATTCCGCCTTAGCGGGAGTCTACCATGAGCAGTTCTTC.

This clonotype was seen once. This chain joins TRBV7-2 and TRBJ2-1; 14 nucleotides agree with TRBD2. Germline V lookup: CDR1 SGHTA, CDR2 FQGNSA. The CDR3 spans 17 residues. After removal of 5 bases from V and 2 bases from J, the junction contained 5 bases not matched to a gene. Here the CDR3 DNA reads TGTGCCAGCAGCCTACTGACTAGCGGGAGGGCCTACAATGAGCAGTTCTTC. Its protein is CASSLLTSGRAYNEQFF.

The table lists this clonotype with a few counts. The chain couples TRBV12-3 or TRBV12-4 to TRBJ1-1, with 7 bases aligning to TRBD1. There are 14 residues in the CDR3. The V gene end was trimmed by 3 bases and the J gene end by 4 bases; junction bases not matched to a gene: 5. The CDR3 sequence is CASSLIRGLTEAFF. The CDR3 nucleotides read TGTGCCAGCAGTTTGATTAGGGGGCTCACTGAAGCTTTCTTT.

The chain recombines TRBV6-1 with TRBJ2-1; 9 nucleotides line up with TRBD1. The germline V gene has CDR1 MNHNS and CDR2 SASEGT. J was trimmed by 1 base and V by 6 bases; bases with no gene match: 10. The length of the CDR3 is 17 residues. The CDR3: CASRGTGTGWSYNEQFF. The CDR3 DNA follows: TGTGCCAGCAGGGGTACCGGGACAGGGTGGTCCTACAATGAGCAGTTCTTC.

In this sample, this clonotype turned up once. The chain uses TRBV28 and TRBJ2-7; D call uncertain. This CDR3 region has 14 residues. The V end lost 3 bases, the J end lost 2 bases, and 11 bases lay between the germline ends. Germline V gene data show CDR1 as MDHEN and CDR2 as SYDVKM. The CDR3 DNA reads TGTGCCAGCAGTTTGGTAACCTACCCCTACGAGCAGTACTTC. Translation gives CASSLVTYPYEQYF.

The chain has TRBV4-1 and TRBJ2-3; 9 nucleotides agree with TRBD2. Trimming cost V 0 bases and J 7 bases; bases outside gene matches: 14. The CDR3 is 18 residues long. Germline V gene lookup returns CDR1 MGHRA and CDR2 YSYEKL. CDR3 DNA: TGCGCCAGCAGCCAAGAGGGCGGCATGGCGGGAGGGAGGAATACGCAGTATTTT. Translation: CASSQEGGMAGGRNTQYF.

A note on this clonotype: A much more abundant neighbour one base away suggests this may be a read error. The genes are TRBV27 and TRBJ2-1, with 10 bases aligning to TRBD2. Germline V gene lookup returns CDR1 MNHEY and CDR2 SMNVEV (reference sequence). The CDR3 totals 15 residues. J gave up 9 bases and V 5 bases, and 10 bases lay outside the gene matches. The CDR3 reads CASSLLAGAGFEQFF. The DNA of the CDR3 is TGTGCCAGCAGTCTCCTAGCGGGAGCGGGTTTTGAGCAGTTCTTC.

This clonotype showed up just once. The V and J genes are TRBV6-9 and TRBJ2-1; the match to TRBD2 covers 10 bases. Trimming at V came to 1 base and at J to 5 bases, leaving 17 bases not matched to a gene. The CDR3 consists of 20 residues. Germline CDR1 and CDR2: MNHGY and SVAAGI. CDR3 nucleotide sequence: TGTGCCAGCAGTTATTACGATCGGAGGGTTGGACTAGCGGAGCACAATGAGCAGTTCTTC. It translates to CASSYYDRRVGLAEHNEQFF.

This clonotype was seen repeatedly, ten times or more. The chain employs TRBV27 and TRBJ1-5; no reliable D call. Trimming pared 5 bases from V and 7 bases from J, leaving 12 bases between. CDR3 length: 13 amino acids. Per germline, CDR1 MNHEY and CDR2 SMNVEV (reference sequence). CDR3: CASSVVQKQPQHF. The CDR3 coding sequence is TGTGCCAGCAGTGTGGTCCAGAAGCAGCCCCAGCATTTT.

V usage is TRBV6-1 and J usage is TRBJ2-1; D may be TRBD2 (6 bases). This CDR3 contains 15 residues. The germline V and J ends were trimmed by 6 bases and 2 bases, with 14 bases remaining between them. The V gene's germline CDR1 is MNHNS and CDR2 SASEGT. CDR3 sequence: CASRLREVTYNEQFF. CDR3 DNA: TGTGCCAGCAGACTTAGGGAGGTTACCTACAATGAGCAGTTCTTC.

V is TRBV7-2 and J is TRBJ1-5, with D hard to call. Trimming cost V 5 bases and J 5 bases, with 7 bases left between them. Looked up from germline, CDR1 is SGHTA and CDR2 is FQGNSA. The CDR3 covers 12 residues. CDR3 amino acids: CASSLPDQPQHF. The CDR3 DNA follows: TGTGCCAGCAGCCTACCCGATCAGCCCCAGCATTTT.

On this clonotype: Given a much more abundant clone one base away, this may be a read error. The V gene is TRBV5-1, the J gene TRBJ2-5, with 9 nucleotides matching TRBD1. The J call is uncertain, as TRBJ2-7 better fits the DNA end. The germline gives CDR1 SGHRS, CDR2 YFSETQ. CDR3 size: 15 residues. This CDR3 is CASSLRTGVSYEQYF. The DNA of the CDR3 is TGCGCCAGCAGCTTGAGGACAGGGGTAAGCTACGAGCAGTACTTC.

The sample holds a few counts of this clonotype. The gene calls are TRBV29-1 and TRBJ1-5; 7 bases fit TRBD1. The J segment lost 1 base and the V segment lost 6 bases, leaving 3 bases of the junction unmatched. CDR3 size: 13 residues. Germline V gene data show CDR1 as SQVTM and CDR2 as ANQGSEA. The DNA for the CDR3 is TGCAGCGTGCGACAGGGCAGCAATCAGCCCCAGCATTTT. It codes for CSVRQGSNQPQHF.

Worth noting for this clonotype: A read error may explain this, as a much larger clone is one base away. The chain links TRBV15 to TRBJ2-5, with 10 bases fitting TRBD1. CDR3 length equals 14 residues. The germline V gene encodes CDR1 LNHNV and CDR2 YYDKDF (reference sequence). Trimming at V came to 3 bases and at J to 11 bases, leaving 9 bases not matched to a gene. This CDR3 reads CATSRRDRGNEQYF. DNA for the CDR3: TGTGCCACCAGCAGGAGGGACAGGGGCAATGAGCAGTACTTC.

In its sample, this clonotype was seen a few times. The V call is TRBV7-2, the J call TRBJ1-1; D remains ambiguous. Trimming removed 5 bases at V and 4 bases at J, with 20 bases between. This CDR3 is 16 amino acids long. The germline CDR1 and CDR2 sequences are SGHTA and FQGNSA. DNA of the CDR3: TGTGCCAGCAGCGGACGATTTTTAAGAGGCACCACTGAAGCTTTCTTT. This gives the protein CASSGRFLRGTTEAFF. Supplemented by reference TRBV7-2 and TRBJ1-1, the full variable domain reads GAGVSQSPSNKVTEKGKDVELRCDPISGHTALYWYRQSLGQGLEFLIYFQGNSAPDKSGLPSDRFSAERTGGSVSTLTIQRTQQEDSAVYLCASSGRFLRGTTEAFFGQGTRLTVV.